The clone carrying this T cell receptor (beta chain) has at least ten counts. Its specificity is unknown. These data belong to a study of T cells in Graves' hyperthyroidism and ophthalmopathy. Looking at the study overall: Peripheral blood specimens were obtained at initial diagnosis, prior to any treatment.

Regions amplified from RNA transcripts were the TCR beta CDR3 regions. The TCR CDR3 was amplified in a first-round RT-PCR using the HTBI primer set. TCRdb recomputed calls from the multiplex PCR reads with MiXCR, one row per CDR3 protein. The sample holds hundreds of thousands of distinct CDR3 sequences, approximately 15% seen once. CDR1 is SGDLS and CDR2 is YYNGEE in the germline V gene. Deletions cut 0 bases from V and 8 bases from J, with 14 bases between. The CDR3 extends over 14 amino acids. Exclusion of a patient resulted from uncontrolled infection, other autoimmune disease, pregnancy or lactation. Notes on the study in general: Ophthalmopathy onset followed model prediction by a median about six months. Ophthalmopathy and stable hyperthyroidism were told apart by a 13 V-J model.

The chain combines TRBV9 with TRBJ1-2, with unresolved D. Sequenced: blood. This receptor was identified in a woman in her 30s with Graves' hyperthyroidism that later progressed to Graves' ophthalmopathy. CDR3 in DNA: TGTGCCAGCAGCGTAGCTACCCGGGGTGACGGCTACACCTTC. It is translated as CASSVATRGDGYTF.